This TCR beta chain was obtained from a study of cytomegalovirus exposure and HLA in healthy donors. Study-level results: Many donors carried some public TCRs, although rarity characterized most TCR sequences. CMV serostatus alone was available as immune exposure information.

The CDR3 spans 15 residues. CDR1 is MRHNA, CDR2 SNTAGT, per germline. Unmatched junction bases numbered 6, after V lost 8 bases and J lost 3 bases. As concerns this clone: The antigen is unknown.

Primers: 60 Vbeta forward and 13 Jbeta reverse. The data were produced by immunoSEQ multiplex PCR, yet TCRdb's version contains in-frame clones alone and is incomplete. The sample yields about 98,000 clones, more than 60% seen once. The receptor was isolated from a man aged 50 to 60 in good health and CMV-seronegative. Material for sequencing was PBMCs. The V call is TRBV6-4, the J call TRBJ2-3; 12 bases map to TRBD2. The CDR3 nucleotides are TGTGCCAGCGCCGGGACTAGCGGGCAAACAGATACGCAGTATTTT. Amino acid sequence: CASAGTSGQTDTQYF.